One sample yielded the 30 T cell receptor beta chains listed below, sequenced in a study of blood T cell repertoires in COVID-19. Here immunoSEQ multiplex PCR was the method, and the copy in TCRdb shows in-frame clones only, minus some. The table has 120,000 or so clones, around four fifths seen once; the top ten hold 20% to 30%. The sequenced material came from peripheral blood. These receptors were taken from a human donor in a cohort sampled during active COVID-19.

The V and J genes are TRBV19 and TRBJ2-1; TRBD2 aligns across 11 bases. V was pared by 5 bases and J by 5 bases, with 5 bases of the junction left unmatched. Germline values: CDR1 LNHDA, CDR2 SQIVND (reference sequence). The CDR3 length is 15 residues. CDR3 DNA: TGTGCCAGTAGTTTTAGCGGGGGGGCCAACAATGAGCAGTTCTTC. The encoded protein is CASSFSGGANNEQFF.

This sequence joins TRBV19 and TRBJ2-2, with D tentatively TRBD1 (6 bases). Trimming removed 3 bases from V and 0 bases from J, with 11 bases in between. Germline V gene sequence: CDR1 LNHDA, CDR2 SQIVND (reference sequence). The CDR3 length is 16 residues. CDR3 DNA: TGTGCCAGTAGTATGTTGGGGGCGTCGAACACCGGGGAGCTGTTTTTT. Amino acid sequence: CASSMLGASNTGELFF.

This chain links TRBV6-1 with TRBJ1-1; D is unresolved. The CDR3 has 13 amino acids. Trimming pared 3 bases from V and 1 base from J, leaving 6 bases between. The V gene's germline CDR1 is MNHNS and CDR2 SASEGT. The DNA of the CDR3 is TGTGCCAGCAGTGAGCAGTGGAACACTGAAGCTTTCTTT. Translating gives CASSEQWNTEAFF.

V usage is TRBV5-1 and J usage is TRBJ2-2; 7 bases agree with TRBD2. CDR1 and CDR2 from the germline V gene are SGHRS and YFSETQ. CDR3 length equals 15 residues. The ends lost 4 bases at V and 2 bases at J; junction bases unmatched: 5. The CDR3, as DNA: TGCGCCAGCAGCCGGGAGGCCGGAAACACCGGGGAGCTGTTTTTT. Translating gives CASSREAGNTGELFF.

With regard to this clone: Other DNA variants within this sample encode the same CDR3. The CDR3 sequence is CASSLEQGNSPLHF. In DNA form, the CDR3 reads TGTGCCAGCAGCTTAGAACAGGGAAATTCACCCCTCCACTTT. The rearrangement joins TRBV5-5 to TRBJ1-6; D perhaps matches TRBD1 (6 bases). The CDR3 is made up of 14 amino acids. Trimming took off 2 bases at V and 7 bases at J, with 10 bases between the two ends. The germline CDR1 and CDR2 sequences are SGHKS and YYEKEE (reference sequence).

The chain couples TRBV5-4 to TRBJ1-1; 10 nucleotides agree with TRBD1. After removal of 5 bases from V and 0 bases from J, the junction contained 10 bases not matched to a gene. Germline loops: CDR1 SGHNT, CDR2 YYREEE (reference sequence). This CDR3 region has 17 residues. CDR3 DNA: TGTGCCAGCAGGCAGAGACAGGGGGCAATAATGAACACTGAAGCTTTCTTT. It specifies CASRQRQGAIMNTEAFF.

The V and J genes are TRBV11-2 and TRBJ2-1; 12 bases line up with TRBD2. With V trimmed by 5 bases and J by 3 bases, 14 bases remained unmatched. The CDR3 has 19 amino acids. Per germline, CDR1 SGHAT and CDR2 FQNNGV. CDR3 sequence (DNA): TGTGCCAGCAGCCTGCCTCCGACTAGCGGGAGAGTGTACTACAATGAGCAGTTCTTC. Amino acids: CASSLPPTSGRVYYNEQFF.

The rearrangement links TRBV28 to TRBJ2-7, with D possibly matching TRBD1 (5 bases). The CDR3 contains 13 residues. Between the trimmed V and J ends, which lost 7 bases and 5 bases, there was a span of 15 bases. Germline CDR1 and CDR2: MDHEN and SYDVKM. CDR3: CASTLRAPNEQYF. CDR3 coding DNA: TGTGCCAGCACCCTCAGGGCCCCGAACGAGCAGTACTTC.

The chain recombines TRBV12-3 or TRBV12-4 with TRBJ2-3; D unresolved. This CDR3 has 13 residues. V lost 3 bases and J 5 bases, leaving 9 bases between the germline ends. CDR3: CASSFILRDTQYF. The CDR3 DNA reads TGTGCCAGCAGTTTTATTTTGCGAGATACGCAGTATTTT.

This chain links TRBV28 with TRBJ2-4; D is uncertain. The CDR3 consists of 16 residues. V lost 7 bases and J lost 3, with 19 bases in between. Germline V gene lookup returns CDR1 MDHEN and CDR2 SYDVKM. The CDR3 region is CASIPALGEGKNIQYF. The DNA of the CDR3 is TGTGCCAGCATCCCCGCCCTAGGAGAAGGCAAAAACATTCAGTACTTC.

The chain recombines TRBV28 with TRBJ2-1; the match to TRBD2 covers 11 bases. Looked up from germline, CDR1 is MDHEN and CDR2 is SYDVKM. V was clipped by 1 base and J by 6 bases; unmatched bases: 17. This CDR3 spans 20 amino acids. The CDR3 DNA reads TGTGCCAGCAGTTTATTAGGGACAGGGACTTTAGCGGGGGGGCTCAATGAGCAGTTCTTC. This translates into CASSLLGTGTLAGGLNEQFF.

This clone has just one count. The chain is built from TRBV4-3 and TRBJ2-7; TRBD1 matches at 9 bases. The CDR3 has 18 amino acids. The germline V gene has CDR1 LGHNA and CDR2 YSLEER. The J segment lost 7 bases and the V segment lost 0 bases, leaving 16 bases of the junction unmatched. CDR3 region: CASSQDPPPIDRGREQYF. The CDR3 DNA sequence: TGCGCCAGCAGCCAAGATCCCCCTCCGATCGACAGGGGGAGGGAGCAGTACTTC.

This chain connects TRBV6-4 to TRBJ2-2, with 10 bases matching TRBD1. CDR1 is MRHNA and CDR2 is SNTAGT in the germline V gene. J lost 4 bases, V lost 6 bases, and 5 bases had no gene match. CDR3 length equals 15 residues. This CDR3 reads CASSPRTGGTGELFF. The CDR3 DNA is TGTGCCAGCAGCCCCCGGACAGGGGGCACCGGGGAGCTGTTTTTT.

The chain couples TRBV5-1 to TRBJ1-3; D uncertain. V lost 4 bases to trimming and J lost 0 bases, with 11 bases between them. Looked up from germline, CDR1 is SGHRS and CDR2 is YFSETQ. This CDR3 is built from 15 residues. The chain's CDR3 is CASSPELSSGNTIYF. CDR3 sequence (DNA): TGCGCCAGCAGCCCTGAGTTGAGCTCTGGAAACACCATATATTTT.

J is TRBJ2-5 and V is TRBV29-1; a weak D match, TRBD1 (5 bases). This CDR3 comprises 11 residues. CDR1 and CDR2 from the germline V gene are SQVTM and ANQGSEA. Trimming took off 6 bases at V and 5 bases at J, with 10 bases between the two ends. The CDR3, as DNA: TGCAGCGTCAGGGTGGGGGAGACCCAGTACTTC. This codes for CSVRVGETQYF.

Note on this clone: Other DNA sequences in this sample translate to the same CDR3. The rearrangement joins TRBV9 to TRBJ2-3; TRBD2 is a possible D gene (7 bases). V lost 1 base to trimming and J lost 2 bases, with 14 bases between them. The CDR3 covers 16 residues. Germline V gene data show CDR1 as SGDLS and CDR2 as YYNGEE. The CDR3 reads CASSVLGGGSTDTQYF. The CDR3 DNA sequence: TGTGCCAGCAGCGTATTAGGGGGGGGATCCACAGATACGCAGTATTTT. Full variable domain (rest looked up from reference TRBV9 and TRBJ2-3): DSGVTQTPKHLITATGQRVTLRCSPRSGDLSVYWYQQSLDQGLQFLIQYYNGEERAKGNILERFSAQQFPDLHSELNLSSLELGDSALYFCASSVLGGGSTDTQYFGPGTRLTVL.

In DNA form, the CDR3 reads TGCGCCAGCAGCCCCACGGGACAGGGAGGCTATGGCTACACCTTC. This sequence encodes CASSPTGQGGYGYTF. The chain carries TRBV5-1 and TRBJ1-2, with TRBD1 matching over 9 bases. Germline assignment: CDR1 SGHRS and CDR2 YFSETQ. The CDR3 runs 15 residues. The junction had 8 bases not matched to a gene; V was cut back by 4 bases and J by 4 bases.

The chain combines TRBV7-2 with TRBJ2-3; 7 nucleotides line up with TRBD1. V lost 6 bases and J lost 4; bases outside the gene matches: 7. The germline CDR1 and CDR2 sequences are SGHTA and FQGNSA. The CDR3 sequence is 14 residues long. The DNA for the CDR3 is TGTGCCAGCAGAGAAGGACAGGCTCCAGATACGCAGTATTTT. This codes for CASREGQAPDTQYF.

The sample holds one count of this clone. This chain connects TRBV5-1 to TRBJ2-2, with TRBD2 matching over 11 bases. The CDR3 extends over 17 amino acids. The trim removed 4 bases at V and 4 bases at J, leaving 9 bases unmatched. Germline V gene lookup returns CDR1 SGHRS and CDR2 YFSETQ. The CDR3 is CASSAQTSGSVTGELFF. DNA of the CDR3: TGCGCCAGCAGCGCCCAAACTAGCGGGAGCGTCACCGGGGAGCTGTTTTTT.

The V call is TRBV6-6, the J call TRBJ2-5, with TRBD2 identical over 9 bases. Germline V gene data show CDR1 as MNHNY and CDR2 as SVGAGI (reference sequence). Unmatched junction bases numbered 4, after V lost 4 bases and J lost 1 base. This CDR3 spans 15 amino acids. The CDR3 nucleotides are TGTGCCAGCAGTTCGGGACTAGCAATCCAAGAGACCCAGTACTTC. Residues: CASSSGLAIQETQYF.

The chain carries TRBV28 and TRBJ1-2; no definite D call. Germline V CDR1 and CDR2: MDHEN, SYDVKM. This CDR3 is built from 13 residues. The V gene lost 7 bases and the J gene lost 0 bases, with 9 bases spanning the gap. The CDR3 nucleotides are TGTGCCAGCACGCGGAAGACTAACTATGGCTACACCTTC. As protein: CASTRKTNYGYTF.

The rearrangement links TRBV7-9 to TRBJ1-6; D may be TRBD1 (5 bases). The V end was cut by 6 bases, the J end by 5 bases, with 11 bases between. The CDR3 runs 14 residues. The germline V gene has CDR1 SEHNR and CDR2 FQNEAQ (reference sequence). This CDR3 is CASRLDTDNSPLHF. The DNA of the CDR3 is TGTGCCAGCAGGTTGGACACCGATAATTCACCCCTCCACTTT.

This chain joins TRBV19 and TRBJ2-2; 8 bases line up with TRBD2. CDR1 is LNHDA, CDR2 SQIVND, per germline (reference sequence). The CDR3 runs to 14 residues. The J segment lost 5 bases and the V segment lost 9 bases, leaving 8 bases of the junction unmatched. CDR3 protein: CASWGLVDTGELFF. The CDR3, as DNA: TGTGCCAGCTGGGGACTAGTTGATACCGGGGAGCTGTTTTTT.

The rearrangement uses TRBV24-1 and TRBJ2-6; D gene unclear. Germline CDR1 reads KGHDR; CDR2 reads SFDVKD. Trimming removed 4 bases from V and 4 bases from J, with 4 bases in between. The CDR3 is 13 amino acids. CDR3 loop: CATSEAGANVLTF. CDR3 coding DNA: TGTGCCACCAGTGAGGCCGGGGCCAACGTCCTGACTTTC.

V and J are TRBV28 and TRBJ1-1, with 7 bases matching TRBD1. The V and J ends lost 0 bases and 0 bases, in that order; junction bases with no gene match: 7. Per germline, CDR1 MDHEN and CDR2 SYDVKM. CDR3 size: 17 residues. The CDR3 protein is CASSLWSPGQMNTEAFF. DNA of the CDR3: TGTGCCAGCAGTTTATGGTCCCCGGGACAGATGAACACTGAAGCTTTCTTT.

J is TRBJ1-4 and V is TRBV2, with 7 nucleotides matching TRBD1. Trimming at V came to 4 bases and at J to 1 base, leaving 9 bases not matched to a gene. CDR3 length: 17 amino acids. The germline V gene encodes CDR1 SNHLY and CDR2 FYNNEI. CDR3 bases: TGTGCCAGCAGTGTTAGGTCAGGGGGTGTAACTAATGAAAAACTGTTTTTT. This codes for CASSVRSGGVTNEKLFF.

This clone has only one observation. This chain connects TRBV2 to TRBJ1-2; 8 bases fit TRBD1. The germline V gene encodes CDR1 SNHLY and CDR2 FYNNEI. The CDR3 loop spans 12 amino acids. V lost 6 bases and J lost 6; bases outside the gene matches: 3. The CDR3 nucleotides read TGTGCCAGCAGCGCACAGGGGGATGGCTACACCTTC. This encodes CASSAQGDGYTF. Filled out from reference TRBV2 and TRBJ1-2, the complete variable domain reads EPEVTQTPSHQVTQMGQEVILRCVPISNHLYFYWYRQILGQKVEFLVSFYNNEISEKSEIFDDQFSVERPDGSNFTLKIRSTKLEDSAMYFCASSAQGDGYTFGSGTRLTVV.

This chain uses TRBV14 with TRBJ1-4; 9 bases line up with TRBD1. Germline loops: CDR1 SGHDN, CDR2 FVKESK. After removal of 0 bases from V and 7 bases from J, the junction contained 9 bases not matched to a gene. The CDR3 length is 17 residues. CDR3 nucleotides: TGTGCCAGCAGCCAAGATGGCCCGGGACAGGGTGGTGAAAAACTGTTTTTT. Its protein is CASSQDGPGQGGEKLFF.

The V and J genes are TRBV10-3 and TRBJ1-1, with D possibly TRBD1 on 5 matching bases. The CDR3 spans 14 residues. Trimming left V 2 bases short and J 3 bases short, with 10 bases between. Germline assignment: CDR1 ENHRY and CDR2 SYGVKD. CDR3 amino acids: CAISEGGDYTEAFF. The CDR3, as DNA: TGTGCCATCAGTGAGGGCGGGGACTACACTGAAGCTTTCTTT.

This clone was recorded once. The V and J genes are TRBV19 and TRBJ1-1; D is possibly TRBD1 (6 bases). V was shortened by 5 bases and J by 5 bases, with 15 bases between the two germline ends. This CDR3 has 14 amino acids. Per the germline V gene, CDR1 is LNHDA and CDR2 is SQIVND (reference sequence). CDR3 residues: CASSVIQGKTEAFF. In nucleotides, the CDR3 is TGTGCCAGTAGTGTGATCCAGGGGAAGACTGAAGCTTTCTTT.